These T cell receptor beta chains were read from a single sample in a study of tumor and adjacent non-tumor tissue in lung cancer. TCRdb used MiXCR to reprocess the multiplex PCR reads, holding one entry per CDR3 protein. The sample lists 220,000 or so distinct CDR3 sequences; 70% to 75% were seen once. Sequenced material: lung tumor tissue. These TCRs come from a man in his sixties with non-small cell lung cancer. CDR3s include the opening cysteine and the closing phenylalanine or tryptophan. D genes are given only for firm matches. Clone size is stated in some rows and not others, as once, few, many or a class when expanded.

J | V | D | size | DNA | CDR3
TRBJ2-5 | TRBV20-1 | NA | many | TGCAGTGCCTCACCGGCGGTAGCCGCCCAAGAGACCCAGTACTTC | CSASPAVAAQETQYF
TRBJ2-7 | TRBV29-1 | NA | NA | TGCAGCGTTGAAGATCTGGCAAACTACAAGCAGTACTTC | CSVEDLANYKQYF
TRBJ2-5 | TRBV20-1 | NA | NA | TGCAGTGCTAGAGTAGGACTCCAAGAGATCCAGTACTTC | CSARVGLQEIQYF
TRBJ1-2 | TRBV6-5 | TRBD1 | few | TGTGCCAGCAGAACACAGGGGGAGAACTATGGCTACACCTTC | CASRTQGENYGYTF
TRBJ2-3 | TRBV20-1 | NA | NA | TGCAGTGCTAGAGGACTATCGGGATCAGGGGTACTGTTGGATACGCAGTATTTT | CSARGLSGSGVLLDTQYF
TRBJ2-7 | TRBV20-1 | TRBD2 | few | TGCAGTGCTACCGGACCAGGACTAGCGGGAACCTACAAGCAGTACTTT | CSATGPGLAGTYKQYF
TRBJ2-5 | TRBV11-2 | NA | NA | TGTGCCAGCAGCTTCGTCGCCGGACAGTTTCAAGAGACCCAGTACTTC | CASSFVAGQFQETQYF
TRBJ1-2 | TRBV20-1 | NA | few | TGCAGTGCTAGCCGGGGGGATGGCTACACCTTC | CSASRGDGYTF
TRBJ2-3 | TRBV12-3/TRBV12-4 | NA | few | TGTGCCAGCAGTCTGGGGGCTAGCGGCACAGATACGCAGTATTTT | CASSLGASGTDTQYF
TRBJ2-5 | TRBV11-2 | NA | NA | TGTGTCAGCAGCTCCACAATGGGGGGGCCAGAGGAGGCCCAGTACTTC | CVSSSTMGGPEEAQYF
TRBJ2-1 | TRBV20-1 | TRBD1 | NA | TGCACTGCTAGAGATCCCCGGGCAGGGGGCAATGAACAGTTATTC | CTARDPRAGGNEQLF
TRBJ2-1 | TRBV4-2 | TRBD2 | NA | TGTGCCAGCAGCCACCAATTTAGCGGGGGGAAAACTGAGCAGTTCTTC | CASSHQFSGGKTEQFF
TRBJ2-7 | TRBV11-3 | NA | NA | TGTGCCAGCAGCTCCCCAGCGGGCATCTGCTACGAGCAGTACTTC | CASSSPAGICYEQYF
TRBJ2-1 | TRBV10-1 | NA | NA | TGCGCCAGCAGTGACAATCCAGATTCCTACAATGAACTGTTCTTC | CASSDNPDSYNELFF
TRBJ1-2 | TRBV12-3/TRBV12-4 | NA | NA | TGTACCAGGAGTTGGTGGGATGGGAATGGCTACACCTTC | CTRSWWDGNGYTF
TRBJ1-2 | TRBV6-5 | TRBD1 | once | TGTGCCAGCAGCCCCGCCGGACAGGGGAACTATGACTACACCTTC | CASSPAGQGNYDYTF
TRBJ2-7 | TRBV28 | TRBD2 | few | TGTGCCAGCAGTCCCGGAGGAGCGGGGGACTACGAGCAGTACTTC | CASSPGGAGDYEQYF
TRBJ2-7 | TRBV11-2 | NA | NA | TGTGCTAGCAGCTTAGGGCCGGTAAGCTCCTACGACCAGTACTTC | CASSLGPVSSYDQYF
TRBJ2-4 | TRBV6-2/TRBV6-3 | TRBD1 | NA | TGTGCCAGCAGTCCCCTGACAGGGGGCGTGAACATTCAGTACTTC | CASSPLTGGVNIQYF
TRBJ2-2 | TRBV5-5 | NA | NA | TGTGCCAGCACCCGGAGGGACACCAACACCGGGGAGCTGCTTTTT | CASTRRDTNTGELLF
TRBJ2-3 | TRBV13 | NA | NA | TGTGCCAGCAGCTCCAGACTAACGGGGGCCCTCCCCCCAGATACTCAGTATTTT | CASSSRLTGALPPDTQYF
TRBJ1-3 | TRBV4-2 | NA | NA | TGCGCCAGCAACCAACCAGGGGAAATCGCTGGAAACACCATATATTTT | CASNQPGEIAGNTIYF
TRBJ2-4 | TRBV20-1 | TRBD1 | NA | TGCAGTGCGCCGGACAGGGCCATAATCATTCAGTACTTC | CSAPDRAIIIQYF
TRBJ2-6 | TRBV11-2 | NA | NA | TGTGCCAGCAGTCCAACTACTGGGGGAGCCACTGGGGCTAACGTCCTGACTTTC | CASSPTTGGATGANVLTF
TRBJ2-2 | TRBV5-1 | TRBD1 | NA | TGCGCCAGCAGCGAAGACAGGGTTGCGTACACCGGGGAGCTGTTTTTT | CASSEDRVAYTGELFF
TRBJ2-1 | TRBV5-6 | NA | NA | TGTGCCAGCAGCTTAAGGCTCCGGGGGAATGAGCAGTTCTTC | CASSLRLRGNEQFF
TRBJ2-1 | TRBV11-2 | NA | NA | TGTGCCAGCAGCTTAGTTGCGGCTGGGTACAATGAACGGTTCTTC | CASSLVAAGYNERFF
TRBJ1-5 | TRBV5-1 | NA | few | TGCGCCAGCAGCAGAGAGGTTGGTCAGCCCCAGCATTTT | CASSREVGQPQHF
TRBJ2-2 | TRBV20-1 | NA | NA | TGCAGTGGAGCCCGGGGCGCAGACGGGGAGCTGTTGTTT | CSGARGADGELLF
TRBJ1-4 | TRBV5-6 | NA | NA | TGTGCCATCAGTACCGGACCTAATGAAAAACTGTTTTTT | CAISTGPNEKLFF
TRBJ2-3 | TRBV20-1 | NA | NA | TGCAGTGCTAACAGTGGATCGGGTGCATATACGCAATATTTT | CSANSGSGAYTQYF
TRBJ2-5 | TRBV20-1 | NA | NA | TGCAGTGCTAGAGATCAGAGCACGCAAGAGACCCAGTACTTC | CSARDQSTQETQYF
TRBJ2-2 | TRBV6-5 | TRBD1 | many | TGTGCCAGCAGTTACTTCCAGGGACAGGCGAACACCGGGGAGCTGTTTTTT | CASSYFQGQANTGELFF
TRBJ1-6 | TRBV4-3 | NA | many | TGCGCCAGCAGCCAAGATTTGGGACGTTCACCCCTCCACTTT | CASSQDLGRSPLHF
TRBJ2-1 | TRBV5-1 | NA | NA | TGCGCCAGCAGCCAACTAGGTAGCTCCTACAATGAGCAGTTCTTC | CASSQLGSSYNEQFF
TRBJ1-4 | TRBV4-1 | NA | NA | TGCGCCAGCAGCCAAGTCAGGGTTGAAAAACTGTTTTTT | CASSQVRVEKLFF
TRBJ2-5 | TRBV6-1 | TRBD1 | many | TGTGCCAGCAGTGGACAGGGCCCCCGTGAGACCCAGTACTTC | CASSGQGPRETQYF
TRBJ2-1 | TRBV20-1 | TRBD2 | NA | TGCATTGCTAGAGTCAGGGCTAGCGGGGGGGCGTCCTACAATGAGCAGTTCTTC | CIARVRASGGASYNEQFF
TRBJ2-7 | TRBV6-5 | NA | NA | TGTGCCAGCAGTTACTCTCCCACGACCGTCGGGCAGTACTTC | CASSYSPTTVGQYF
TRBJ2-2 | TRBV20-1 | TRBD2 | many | TGCAGTGCTAGAACGCAAGAGGCGGGGGGCAACACCGGGGAGCTGTTTTTT | CSARTQEAGGNTGELFF
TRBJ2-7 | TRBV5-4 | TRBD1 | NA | TGTGCCAGCAGCTCAGGGACAGCTTCCTACGAGGAATACTTC | CASSSGTASYEEYF
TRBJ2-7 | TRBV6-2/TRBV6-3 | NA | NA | TGTGCCAGCAGTCTCGGAGCGTCCTACGAGCAGTACTTC | CASSLGASYEQYF
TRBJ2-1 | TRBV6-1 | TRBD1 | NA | TGTGCCTACACTCTGGACAGGGGGAGGGATGAGCAGTTCTTC | CAYTLDRGRDEQFF
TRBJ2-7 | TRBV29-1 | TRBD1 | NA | TGCAGCGTGTTGGCAGGGGGCCACGAGCAGTACTTC | CSVLAGGHEQYF
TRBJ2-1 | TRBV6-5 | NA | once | TGTGCCAGCAGTTACCCCCCCACGGACAGACGCCATAGGGGGAGCTTTTACAATGAGCAGTTCTTC | CASSYPPTDRRHRGSFYNEQFF
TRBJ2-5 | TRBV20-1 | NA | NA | TGCTGTGTCAGTAGGCCGGTAGAGACCCAGTACTTC | CCVSRPVETQYF
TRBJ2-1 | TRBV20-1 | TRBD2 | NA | TGCAGTGTTCGACTAGCGGTGTACTCCTACAATGAGCAGTTCTTC | CSVRLAVYSYNEQFF
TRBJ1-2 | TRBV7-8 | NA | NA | TGTGCCAGCAGCGCCCGGGACGGCCTTTATGGCTACACCTTC | CASSARDGLYGYTF
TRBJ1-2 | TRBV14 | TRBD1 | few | TGTGCCAGCAGCCGTCCGGGACAGGGTCTATATGGCTACACCTTC | CASSRPGQGLYGYTF
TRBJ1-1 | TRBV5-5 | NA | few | TGTGCCAGCAGCTTGGGCACCTTGAACACTGAAGCTTTCTTT | CASSLGTLNTEAFF